This TCR beta chain was profiled in a study of blood T cell repertoires in COVID-19. Across the study: PBMCs, B-cell-depleted T cells, or T cells provided the cDNA or gDNA that made up the material.

This CDR3 has 15 residues. Germline CDR1 and CDR2: SQVTM and ANQGSEA. V lost 2 bases, J lost 3 bases, and 8 bases stayed unmatched. Measured with immunoSEQ multiplex PCR; TCRdb has only the in-frame clones, and not every one. The table records tens of thousands of clones, roughly 90% of them present only once. Input material: peripheral blood. The V call is TRBV29-1, the J call TRBJ2-7, with 9 nucleotides matching TRBD2. The TCR comes from a human donor with active COVID-19. The donor label of this sample is uncertain. CDR3 sequence reads: CSVETRTSARYEQYF. The CDR3 DNA reads TGCAGCGTTGAAACCAGGACTAGCGCGCGCTACGAGCAGTACTTC.